This T cell receptor (beta chain) was sequenced for a study of T cell repertoires in cytomegalovirus infection. MiXCR, applied by TCRdb to the reads, yields one record per CDR3 protein. The repertoire has around 140,000 distinct CDR3 sequences, 5.5% to 8% of them found once; the top ten carry roughly 18%. General observations from the study: The cumulative frequency of public TCR beta families identified carriers of CMV plus the relevant HLA.

The V and J ends lost 5 bases and 2 bases respectively, with 6 bases between them. The CDR3 has 13 amino acids. Germline lookup yields CDR1 SGHAT and CDR2 FQDESV (reference sequence). The table lists this clonotype with many counts. Its matching antigen is unknown. This receptor was taken from a human donor in good health (CMV status not recorded). Some clones in this sample may be carry-over from other donors' samples. V is TRBV11-1 and J is TRBJ2-2, with unresolved D. Sample: PBMCs. The CDR3 loop is CASSQVNTGELFF. For the CDR3, the DNA is TGTGCCAGCAGCCAAGTAAACACCGGGGAGCTGTTTTTT.